A single sample gave rise to the 25 T cell receptor beta chains below, sequenced in a study of T cells after yellow fever vaccination. One entry per CDR3 protein results from TCRdb running MiXCR on the 5' RACE reads. The sample holds 300,000 to 350,000 distinct CDR3 sequences, approximately 4.3% seen once. The source material was PBMCs, sampled 15 days after the yellow fever booster vaccination. The source is a man between 18 and 29 years old who received the YFV17D yellow fever vaccine.

The table lists this clonotype with many counts. The chain couples TRBV7-2 to TRBJ2-3; TRBD2 aligns across 11 bases. Trimming at V came to 5 bases and at J to 7 bases, leaving 5 bases not matched to a gene. The CDR3 sequence is 14 residues long. Per germline, CDR1 SGHTA and CDR2 FQGNSA. Here the CDR3 reads CASSQTSGENTQYF. CDR3 nucleotide sequence: TGTGCCAGCAGCCAGACTAGCGGGGAGAATACGCAGTATTTT.

This clonotype has ten or more counts. The chain is built from TRBV3-1 and TRBJ2-6; D gene uncertain. V lost 1 base to trimming and J lost 0 bases, with 4 bases between them. This CDR3 has 15 amino acids. Germline assignment: CDR1 LGHDT and CDR2 YNNKEL (reference sequence). CDR3 sequence: CASSQAYSGANVLTF. The DNA for the CDR3 is TGTGCCAGCAGCCAAGCCTACTCTGGGGCCAACGTCCTGACTTTC.

The chain recombines TRBV9 with TRBJ1-1; 7 positions match TRBD1. This CDR3 spans 13 amino acids. V shed 0 bases and J 11 bases; nucleotides not matched to a gene: 7. The germline gives CDR1 SGDLS, CDR2 YYNGEE. In DNA form, the CDR3 reads TGTGCCAGCAGCGTAGCCTCTGACAGGGCGGCTTTCTTT. Translation: CASSVASDRAAFF.

This clonotype was seen more than once but under ten times. J is TRBJ2-3 and V is TRBV10-3; 9 nucleotides agree with TRBD1. The CDR3 spans 15 residues. Germline V gene data show CDR1 as ENHRY and CDR2 as SYGVKD. V shed 4 bases and J 6 bases; nucleotides not matched to a gene: 8. For the CDR3, the DNA is TGTGCCATCAGTGCACCGGGACAGGGCCAGGATACGCAGTATTTT. Protein sequence: CAISAPGQGQDTQYF.

A few counts support this clonotype. The chain couples TRBV5-1 to TRBJ2-7; D might be TRBD1 (6 bases). Trimming pared 2 bases from V and 4 bases from J, leaving 16 bases between. In germline, CDR1 is SGHRS, CDR2 YFSETQ. The length of the CDR3 is 15 residues. The CDR3 DNA reads TGCGCCAGCAGCTTTACAACAGGGCCCAAGTACGAGCAGTACTTC. Translated, it gives CASSFTTGPKYEQYF.

The chain couples TRBV5-1 to TRBJ1-2, with no clear D. This CDR3 contains 14 residues. Trimming removed 0 bases from V and 2 bases from J, with 8 bases in between. The germline V gene encodes CDR1 SGHRS and CDR2 YFSETQ. The CDR3 is CASSLGRMNYGYTF. The CDR3 coding sequence is TGCGCCAGCAGCTTGGGCAGGATGAACTATGGCTACACCTTC. The full variable domain, its missing parts supplied by reference TRBV5-1 and TRBJ1-2, is KAGVTQTPRYLIKTRGQQVTLSCSPISGHRSVSWYQQTPGQGLQFLFEYFSETQRNKGNFPGRFSGRQFSNSRSEMNVSTLELGDSALYLCASSLGRMNYGYTFGSGTRLTVV.

The CDR3 sequence: CASSLGADTNEKLFF. The CDR3 DNA is TGTGCCAGCAGCTTAGGGGCGGACACTAATGAAAAACTGTTTTTT. The rearrangement joins TRBV7-9 to TRBJ1-4; D gene uncertain. The CDR3 extends over 15 amino acids. Germline values: CDR1 SEHNR, CDR2 FQNEAQ (reference sequence). Trimming cost V 1 base and J 2 bases, with 8 bases left between them.

This clonotype was counted ten times or more. V usage is TRBV5-1 and J usage is TRBJ2-3; 15 bases fit TRBD2. V gave up 4 bases and J gave up 10 bases; unmatched junction bases: 13. CDR1 is SGHRS and CDR2 is YFSETQ in the germline V gene. This CDR3 spans 17 amino acids. CDR3 coding DNA: TGCGCCAGCAGCCCCCTGGGACTAGCGGGGGGTCCCGGAGCGCAGTATTTT. Amino acids: CASSPLGLAGGPGAQYF.

This chain uses TRBV6-5 with TRBJ1-2, with D possibly TRBD1 on 5 matching bases. Looked up from germline, CDR1 is MNHEY and CDR2 is SVGAGI. This CDR3 spans 17 amino acids. The ends were cut back, 2 bases at V and 0 bases at J, with 16 bases in the middle. The CDR3 region has the DNA TGTGCCAGCAGTTACGCCGATTCCCGAGGGGCTAACTATGGCTACACCTTC. Translated: CASSYADSRGANYGYTF.

The genes are TRBV9 and TRBJ2-3; 7 nucleotides align to TRBD2. Germline V lookup: CDR1 SGDLS, CDR2 YYNGEE. The V segment lost 7 bases and the J segment 2 bases; nucleotides outside the gene matches: 7. This CDR3 has 14 residues. CDR3 coding DNA: TGTGCCAGCCGGGGAGCGGGATTCACAGATACGCAGTATTTT. This encodes CASRGAGFTDTQYF.

This clonotype has only a few counts. The J gene is TRBJ2-2, the V gene TRBV12-3 or TRBV12-4, with TRBD1 matching over 8 bases. Trimming cost V 3 bases and J 0 bases; bases outside gene matches: 0. CDR3 length: 15 residues. The CDR3 bases are TGTGCCAGCAGTTTCAGGGGGCCGAACACCGGGGAGCTGTTTTTT. This sequence encodes CASSFRGPNTGELFF.

This clonotype was counted at least ten times. The genes are TRBV4-2 and TRBJ2-3, with 7 bases lining up with TRBD2. CDR3 length equals 16 residues. The J segment lost 3 bases and the V segment lost 4 bases, leaving 10 bases of the junction unmatched. The germline gives CDR1 LGHNA, CDR2 YNFKEQ. The CDR3 DNA reads TGTGCCAGCAGCCCAGCCGGAGGCGGGGGAACAGATACGCAGTATTTT. Translating it yields CASSPAGGGGTDTQYF.

The V and J genes are TRBV24-1 and TRBJ2-3; D not certain. The CDR3 consists of 11 residues. The germline V and J ends were trimmed by 3 bases and 4 bases, with 1 base remaining between them. Per the germline V gene, CDR1 is KGHDR and CDR2 is SFDVKD. CDR3 sequence reads: CATSDADTQYF. Here the CDR3 DNA reads TGTGCCACCAGTGATGCAGATACGCAGTATTTT.

At least ten counts were recorded for this clonotype. The chain combines TRBV2 with TRBJ2-2; D is unclear. The CDR3 consists of 13 residues. V was shortened by 7 bases and J by 5 bases, with 11 bases between the two germline ends. Germline V CDR1 and CDR2: SNHLY, FYNNEI. CDR3 DNA: TGTGCCAGCAATGTACGAGTGACCGGGGAGCTGTTTTTT. This translates into CASNVRVTGELFF. Complete variable domain (other parts from reference TRBV2 and TRBJ2-2): EPEVTQTPSHQVTQMGQEVILRCVPISNHLYFYWYRQILGQKVEFLVSFYNNEISEKSEIFDDQFSVERPDGSNFTLKIRSTKLEDSAMYFCASNVRVTGELFFGEGSRLTVL.

This clonotype was observed at least ten times. The chain recombines TRBV11-2 with TRBJ2-4; D remains ambiguous. Germline CDR1 is SGHAT and CDR2 is FQNNGV. V was pared by 5 bases and J by 0 bases, with 8 bases between. CDR3 length: 14 residues. The CDR3: CASSPTLAKNIQYF. CDR3 sequence (DNA): TGTGCCAGCAGCCCAACTTTAGCCAAAAACATTCAGTACTTC.

In its sample, this clonotype was seen many times. The V call is TRBV4-3, the J call TRBJ2-7; unclear D gene. Germline CDR1 LGHNA, CDR2 YSLEER. This CDR3 region has 13 residues. V was cut by 1 base and J by 7 bases, with 11 bases left in between. CDR3 DNA: TGCGCCAGCAGCCAAGGGACGGGTAGGGAGCAGTACTTC. Protein sequence: CASSQGTGREQYF.

This clonotype was seen repeatedly, ten times or more. V and J are TRBV12-3 or TRBV12-4 and TRBJ2-1, with D tentatively TRBD1 or TRBD2 (5 bases each). The ends were cut back, 5 bases at V and 10 bases at J, with 15 bases in the middle. This CDR3 comprises 13 residues. CDR3 in DNA: TGTGCCAGCAGTGGGTCTCTGGGGGACGAGCAGTTCTTC. Its protein is CASSGSLGDEQFF.

The chain couples TRBV4-2 to TRBJ2-4; D gene uncertain. CDR1 is LGHNA and CDR2 is YNFKEQ in the germline V gene. Between the trimmed V and J ends, which lost 1 base and 6 bases, there was a span of 16 bases. There are 16 residues in the CDR3. This CDR3 is CASSQVSAPTVNIQYF. The CDR3 coding sequence is TGTGCCAGCAGCCAAGTGTCGGCCCCGACTGTAAACATTCAGTACTTC.

This clonotype was recorded many times. The chain carries TRBV7-2 and TRBJ2-1, with D uncertain. V lost 1 base and J lost 7, with 11 bases in between. CDR3 length equals 14 residues. Per germline, CDR1 SGHTA and CDR2 FQGNSA. The CDR3 DNA sequence: TGTGCCAGCAGCTTAGGGGCTGGCCGAAATGAGCAGTTCTTC. Its protein is CASSLGAGRNEQFF.

The V gene is TRBV5-1, the J gene TRBJ2-5; 7 nucleotides match TRBD2. Germline V lookup: CDR1 SGHRS, CDR2 YFSETQ. Trimming cost V 4 bases and J 0 bases; bases outside gene matches: 15. This CDR3 has 18 residues. The CDR3 here is CASSRGQTGGGYQETQYF. The CDR3 nucleotides read TGCGCCAGCAGCCGCGGGCAGACGGGGGGAGGTTACCAAGAGACCCAGTACTTC.

This clonotype was counted many times. The chain links TRBV4-3 to TRBJ2-2, with TRBD1 as a possible D gene (6 bases). The germline V gene has CDR1 LGHNA and CDR2 YSLEER. With 5 bases removed from V and 5 bases from J, the gap between germline ends came to 18 bases. The CDR3 totals 16 residues. The CDR3 DNA reads as TGCGCCAGCAGCGACCGACAGGTTCGCGGTACCGGGGAGCTGTTTTTT. Amino acids: CASSDRQVRGTGELFF.

This clonotype was found many times. The chain uses TRBV6-1 and TRBJ2-7; D uncertain. V shed 9 bases and J shed 4 bases, with 13 bases lying between them. The CDR3 is 12 residues long. Germline V gene sequence: CDR1 MNHNS, CDR2 SASEGT. CDR3 nucleotides: TGTGCCAGAGAACAGAGGCAATACGAGCAGTACGTC. This sequence encodes CAREQRQYEQYV.

This clonotype was observed at least ten times. The rearrangement joins TRBV7-2 to TRBJ2-1; D possibly corresponds to TRBD1 (6 bases). V lost 5 bases to trimming and J lost 1 base, with 18 bases between them. This CDR3 is built from 17 residues. CDR1 and CDR2 from the germline V gene are SGHTA and FQGNSA. CDR3 bases: TGTGCCAGCAGCCCGAGAACTTACAGGGTATCCTACAATGAGCAGTTCTTC. Translating gives CASSPRTYRVSYNEQFF.

This sequence joins TRBV15 and TRBJ2-5, with 11 nucleotides matching TRBD1. The CDR3 runs 16 residues. Germline values: CDR1 LNHNV, CDR2 YYDKDF (reference sequence). V dropped 5 bases and J dropped 4; count of bases not matched to a gene: 9. CDR3: CATSSPGQGAGETQYF. The CDR3 DNA is TGTGCCACCAGCTCACCAGGACAGGGGGCGGGAGAGACCCAGTACTTC.

The rearrangement joins TRBV29-1 to TRBJ2-5, with D unclear. This CDR3 comprises 9 residues. Germline CDR1 SQVTM, CDR2 ANQGSEA. With 6 bases removed from V and 5 bases from J, the gap between germline ends came to 4 bases. CDR3 nucleotides: TGCAGCGTGGCGGAGACCCAGTACTTC. This codes for CSVAETQYF.